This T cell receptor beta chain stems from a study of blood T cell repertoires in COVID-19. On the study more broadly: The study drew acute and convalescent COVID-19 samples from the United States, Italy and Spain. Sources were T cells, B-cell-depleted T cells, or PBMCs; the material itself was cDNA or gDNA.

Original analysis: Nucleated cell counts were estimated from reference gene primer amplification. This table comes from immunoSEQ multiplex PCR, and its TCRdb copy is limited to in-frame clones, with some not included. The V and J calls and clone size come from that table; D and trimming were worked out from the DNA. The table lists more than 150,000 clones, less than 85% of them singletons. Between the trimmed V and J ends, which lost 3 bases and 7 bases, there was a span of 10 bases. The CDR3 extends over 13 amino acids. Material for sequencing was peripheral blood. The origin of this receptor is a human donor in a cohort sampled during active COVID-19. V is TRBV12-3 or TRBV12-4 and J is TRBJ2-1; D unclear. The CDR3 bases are TGTGCCAGCAGTTTTGGGCAGGTGAATGAGCAGTTCTTC. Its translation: CASSFGQVNEQFF.